This is a list of T cell receptor beta chains from one sample in a study of identical twins. In TCRdb, the 5' RACE reads were re-called with MiXCR into one record per CDR3 protein. The data hold more than 650,000 distinct CDR3 sequences, with roughly 6% observed a single time. Material for sequencing was naive T cells sorted from blood. The receptors stem from a man aged 18 to 29 in good health. The CDR3 runs from the conserved cysteine through the conserved F or W. A D gene is named only where the DNA matches it firmly. Only part of the rows carry a size: once, few, many, or a class if the clone is expanded.

cdr3_aa,cdr3_nt,clone_size,j_call,d_call,v_call
CASSQPGTMNEQFF,TGTGCCAGCAGTCAACCCGGGACTATGAATGAGCAGTTCTTC,.,TRBJ2-1,TRBD2,TRBV6-1
CASGLGRHEAFF,TGTGCTAGTGGTTTGGGACGGCATGAAGCTTTCTTT,few,TRBJ1-1,.,TRBV12-5
CASRGQGAEFGYTF,TGTGCCAGCAGAGGACAGGGGGCGGAGTTCGGCTACACCTTC,.,TRBJ1-2,TRBD1,TRBV9
CSVEDPRRGYEQYF,TGCAGCGTTGAAGATCCACGACGGGGATACGAGCAGTACTTC,many,TRBJ2-7,.,TRBV29-1
CASSSKREGPKETQYF,TGTGCCAGCAGTTCTAAGCGGGAGGGCCCCAAAGAGACCCAGTACTTC,many,TRBJ2-5,TRBD2,TRBV6-5
CASSYPWGLLNTEAFF,TGTGCCAGCAGTTACCCCTGGGGACTTTTGAACACTGAAGCTTTCTTT,.,TRBJ1-1,.,TRBV6-2/TRBV6-3
CASSARVDEAFF,TGTGCCAGCAGTGCCAGGGTAGATGAAGCTTTCTTT,.,TRBJ1-1,.,TRBV28
CASSVVGAGVTDTQYF,TGTGCCAGCAGCGTTGTCGGGGCGGGCGTCACAGATACGCAGTATTTT,many,TRBJ2-3,.,TRBV9
CASNLGISEQFF,TGTGCCAGCAACCTAGGTATCTCTGAGCAGTTCTTC,many,TRBJ2-1,.,TRBV2
CASRDPGQGNSPLHF,TGTGCCAGCAGAGATCCGGGACAGGGGAATTCACCCCTCCACTTT,many,TRBJ1-6,TRBD1,TRBV12-3/TRBV12-4
CASSFRLPTDTQYF,TGTGCCAGCAGCTTTCGGCTTCCCACAGATACGCAGTATTTT,many,TRBJ2-3,.,TRBV11-1
CAIADGGYNEQFF,TGTGCCATCGCGGATGGGGGTTACAATGAGCAGTTCTTC,many,TRBJ2-1,.,TRBV3-1
CASSLGVDRRYYEQYF,TGTGCCAGCAGTTTAGGAGTGGACCGCCGATACTACGAGCAGTACTTC,.,TRBJ2-7,.,TRBV27
CAIREGTEQETQYF,TGTGCCATCAGGGAGGGCACCGAACAAGAGACCCAGTACTTC,.,TRBJ2-5,.,TRBV10-3
CASSQGGGSVAGELFF,TGTGCCAGCAGCCAAGGGGGCGGGAGCGTCGCCGGGGAGCTGTTTTTT,.,TRBJ2-2,TRBD2,TRBV4-2
CSVALLAGGGELFF,TGCAGCGTGGCCCTACTAGCGGGAGGTGGGGAGCTGTTTTTT,many,TRBJ2-2,TRBD2,TRBV29-1
CASSEQGRQPQHF,TGTGCCAGCAGTGAACAGGGTCGTCAGCCCCAGCATTTT,many,TRBJ1-5,.,TRBV25-1
CASRSESNQPQHF,TGTGCCAGTAGGTCAGAGAGCAATCAGCCCCAGCATTTT,few,TRBJ1-5,.,TRBV19
CASLAAGANVLTF,TGCGCCAGCTTAGCGGCTGGGGCCAACGTCCTGACTTTC,many,TRBJ2-6,.,TRBV5-1
CASSHGEAAFF,TGTGCCAGCAGTCACGGGGAGGCAGCTTTCTTT,few,TRBJ1-1,.,TRBV12-3/TRBV12-4
CSNRQGSTDTQYF,TGCAGCAATCGACAGGGGAGCACAGATACGCAGTATTTT,many,TRBJ2-3,TRBD1,TRBV29-1
CASSVLAGARETQYF,TGTGCCAGCAGCGTACTAGCGGGAGCTCGAGAGACCCAGTACTTC,once,TRBJ2-5,TRBD2,TRBV7-6
CASRASGRASEQFF,TGTGCCAGCAGGGCTAGCGGGAGGGCCAGTGAGCAGTTCTTC,many,TRBJ2-1,TRBD2,TRBV12-3/TRBV12-4
CAISESVSWGEQFF,TGTGCCATCAGTGAGTCGGTTAGTTGGGGTGAGCAGTTCTTC,many,TRBJ2-1,.,TRBV10-3
CASSASRSPGTTEQFF,TGCGCCAGCAGCGCCTCCCGATCTCCGGGAACGACTGAGCAGTTCTTC,.,TRBJ2-1,.,TRBV5-1
CAISDEGLSNQPQHF,TGTGCCATCAGTGATGAGGGATTGAGCAATCAGCCCCAGCATTTT,many,TRBJ1-5,.,TRBV10-3
CASSAIRGAGANVLTF,TGTGCCAGCAGCGCGATCAGGGGGGCTGGGGCCAACGTCCTGACTTTC,few,TRBJ2-6,.,TRBV21-1
CASSFWDSPYEKLFF,TGTGCCAGCAGCTTCTGGGACAGCCCTTATGAAAAACTGTTTTTT,.,TRBJ1-4,TRBD1,TRBV11-2
CATSGGTSPGVAQYF,TGTGCCACCAGTGGGGGGACCTCCCCCGGAGTTGCGCAGTATTTT,.,TRBJ2-3,.,TRBV24-1
CSVVDRDNQPQHF,TGCAGCGTTGTTGACAGGGACAATCAGCCCCAGCATTTT,many,TRBJ1-5,TRBD1,TRBV29-1
CAISETGTSGSYEQYF,TGTGCCATCAGTGAGACGGGGACTAGCGGGAGTTACGAGCAGTACTTC,many,TRBJ2-7,TRBD2,TRBV10-3
CASSPGPFNYGYTF,TGTGCCAGCAGCCCGGGACCGTTTAACTATGGCTACACCTTC,many,TRBJ1-2,.,TRBV12-3/TRBV12-4
CASSPREGGDNEQFF,TGCGCCAGCAGTCCCAGGGAAGGTGGGGACAATGAGCAGTTCTTC,few,TRBJ2-1,.,TRBV4-1
CASKRDRVTEAFF,TGTGCCAGCAAACGGGACAGGGTTACTGAAGCTTTCTTT,many,TRBJ1-1,TRBD1,TRBV28
CASSSTGLAPWGTDTQYF,TGTGCCAGCAGTTCCACCGGACTAGCGCCGTGGGGCACAGATACGCAGTATTTT,.,TRBJ2-3,TRBD2,TRBV6-5
CASSLDVGRGETQYF,TGTGCCAGCAGCTTGGATGTGGGCCGGGGCGAGACCCAGTACTTC,.,TRBJ2-5,.,TRBV5-4
CASSDLWGEPLNEQFF,TGTGCCAGCAGCGACTTGTGGGGGGAACCGCTTAATGAGCAGTTCTTC,few,TRBJ2-1,.,TRBV6-2/TRBV6-3
CATSDLAINEQFF,TGTGCCACCAGTGATTTGGCTATCAATGAGCAGTTCTTC,many,TRBJ2-1,.,TRBV24-1
CATRGQGGGNEQFF,TGTGCCACCAGAGGACAGGGAGGAGGTAATGAGCAGTTCTTC,many,TRBJ2-1,TRBD1,TRBV24-1
CASSLVTVDYEQYF,TGCGCCAGCAGCTTGGTAACGGTTGACTACGAGCAGTACTTC,many,TRBJ2-7,.,TRBV5-1
CSVMTGGAGSPLHF,TGCAGCGTGATGACAGGGGGCGCCGGTTCACCCCTCCACTTT,many,TRBJ1-6,TRBD1,TRBV29-1